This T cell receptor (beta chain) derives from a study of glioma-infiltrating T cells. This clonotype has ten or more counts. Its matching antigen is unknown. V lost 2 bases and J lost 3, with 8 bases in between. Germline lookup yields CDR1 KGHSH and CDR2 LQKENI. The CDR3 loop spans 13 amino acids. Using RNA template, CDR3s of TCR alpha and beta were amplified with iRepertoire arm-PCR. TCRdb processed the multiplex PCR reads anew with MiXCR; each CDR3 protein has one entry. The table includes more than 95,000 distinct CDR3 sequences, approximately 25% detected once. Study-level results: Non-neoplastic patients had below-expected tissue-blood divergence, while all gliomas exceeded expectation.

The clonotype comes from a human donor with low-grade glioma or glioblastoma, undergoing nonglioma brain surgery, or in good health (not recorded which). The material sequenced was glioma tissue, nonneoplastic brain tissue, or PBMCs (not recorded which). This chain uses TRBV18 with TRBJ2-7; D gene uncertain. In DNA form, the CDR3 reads TGTGCCAGCTCACCAGAGTCCTTCTACGAGCAGTACTTC. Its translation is CASSPESFYEQYF.